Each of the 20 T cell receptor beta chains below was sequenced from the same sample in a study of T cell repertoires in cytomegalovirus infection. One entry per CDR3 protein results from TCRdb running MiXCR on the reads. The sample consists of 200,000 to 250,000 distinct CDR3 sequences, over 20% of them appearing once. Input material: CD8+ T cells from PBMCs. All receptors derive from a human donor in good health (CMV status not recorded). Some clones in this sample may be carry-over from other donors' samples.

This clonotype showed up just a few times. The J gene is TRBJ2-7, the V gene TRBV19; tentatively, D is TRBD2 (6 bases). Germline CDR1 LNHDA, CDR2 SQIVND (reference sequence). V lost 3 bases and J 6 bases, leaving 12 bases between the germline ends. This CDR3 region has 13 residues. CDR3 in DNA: TGTGCCAGTAGTATGGGGGGATTTGGCGAGCAGTACTTC. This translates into CASSMGGFGEQYF.

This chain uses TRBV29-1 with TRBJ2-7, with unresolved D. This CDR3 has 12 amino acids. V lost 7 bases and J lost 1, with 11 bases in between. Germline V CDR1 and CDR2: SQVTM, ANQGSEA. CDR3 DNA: TGCAGCGGTCTCTGGGGTTCCTACGAGCAGTACTTC. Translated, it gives CSGLWGSYEQYF.

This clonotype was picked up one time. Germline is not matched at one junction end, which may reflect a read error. In DNA form, the CDR3 reads TGTGTCAGCAGCCTTCGGGAGGAAACCTACGAGCAGTACTTC. Translated: CVSSLREETYEQYF. The chain carries TRBV28 and TRBJ2-7, with 7 nucleotides matching TRBD2. Germline-derived CDR1 and CDR2 are MDHEN and SYDVKM. This CDR3 contains 14 residues.

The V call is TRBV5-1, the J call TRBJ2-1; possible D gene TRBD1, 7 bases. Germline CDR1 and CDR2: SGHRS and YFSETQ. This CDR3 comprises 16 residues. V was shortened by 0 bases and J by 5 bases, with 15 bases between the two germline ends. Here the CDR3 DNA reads TGCGCCAGCAGCTTGGGCGGGACAGCTCTTCACAATGAGCAGTTCTTC. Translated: CASSLGGTALHNEQFF. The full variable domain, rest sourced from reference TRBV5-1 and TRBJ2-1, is KAGVTQTPRYLIKTRGQQVTLSCSPISGHRSVSWYQQTPGQGLQFLFEYFSETQRNKGNFPGRFSGRQFSNSRSEMNVSTLELGDSALYLCASSLGGTALHNEQFFGPGTRLTVL.

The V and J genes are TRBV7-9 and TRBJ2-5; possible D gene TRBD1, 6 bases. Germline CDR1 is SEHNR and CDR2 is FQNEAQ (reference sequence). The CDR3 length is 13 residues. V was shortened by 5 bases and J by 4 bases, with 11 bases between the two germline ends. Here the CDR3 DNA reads TGTGCCAGCAGCACCCCCAGGGGAGAGACCCAGTACTTC. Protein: CASSTPRGETQYF.

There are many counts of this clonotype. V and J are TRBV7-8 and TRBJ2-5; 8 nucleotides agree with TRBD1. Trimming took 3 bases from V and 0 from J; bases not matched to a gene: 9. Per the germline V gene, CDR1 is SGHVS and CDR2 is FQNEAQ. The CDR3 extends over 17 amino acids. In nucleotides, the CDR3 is TGTGCCAGCAGCTTCGACAGGGGAAGGGGGTACCAAGAGACCCAGTACTTC. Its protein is CASSFDRGRGYQETQYF.

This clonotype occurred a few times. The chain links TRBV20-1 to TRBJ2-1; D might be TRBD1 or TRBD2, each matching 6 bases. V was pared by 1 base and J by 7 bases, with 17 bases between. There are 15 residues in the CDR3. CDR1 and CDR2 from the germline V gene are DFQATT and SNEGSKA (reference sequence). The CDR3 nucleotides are TGCAGTGCTAGAGTGAGGGGGGCGGGTCTGAATGAGCAGTTCTTC. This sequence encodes CSARVRGAGLNEQFF.

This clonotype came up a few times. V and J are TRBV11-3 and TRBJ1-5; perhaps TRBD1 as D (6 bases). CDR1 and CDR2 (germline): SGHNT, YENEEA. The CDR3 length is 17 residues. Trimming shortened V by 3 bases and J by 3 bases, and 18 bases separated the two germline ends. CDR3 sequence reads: CASSFHHTGIANQPQHF. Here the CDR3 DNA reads TGTGCCAGCAGCTTTCACCACACAGGGATTGCCAATCAGCCCCAGCATTTT.

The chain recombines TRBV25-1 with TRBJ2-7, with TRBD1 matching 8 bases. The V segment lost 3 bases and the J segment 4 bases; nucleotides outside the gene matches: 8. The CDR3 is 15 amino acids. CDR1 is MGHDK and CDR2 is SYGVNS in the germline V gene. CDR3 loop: CASSEPGQGRYEQYF. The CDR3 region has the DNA TGTGCCAGCAGTGAGCCCGGACAGGGTCGGTACGAGCAGTACTTC.

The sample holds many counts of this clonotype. In DNA, the CDR3 is TGTGCCAGCAGCTTCACTAGCGGGGACTCCTACAATGAGCAGTTCTTC. Translation gives CASSFTSGDSYNEQFF. The gene calls are TRBV7-6 and TRBJ2-1; 10 positions agree with TRBD2. Germline CDR1 reads SGHVS; CDR2 reads FNYEAQ. The CDR3 is 16 amino acids. V shed 3 bases, J shed 0 bases, and the junction held 2 bases outside the gene matches.

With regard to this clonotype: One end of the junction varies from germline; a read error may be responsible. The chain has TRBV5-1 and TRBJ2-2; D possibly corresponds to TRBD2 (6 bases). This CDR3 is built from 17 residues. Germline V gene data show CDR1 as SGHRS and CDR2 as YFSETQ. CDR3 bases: TGCTCCAGCAGAGGAAGGAGGACCCCGGGAGACACCGGGGAGCTGTTTTTT. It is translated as CSSRGRRTPGDTGELFF.

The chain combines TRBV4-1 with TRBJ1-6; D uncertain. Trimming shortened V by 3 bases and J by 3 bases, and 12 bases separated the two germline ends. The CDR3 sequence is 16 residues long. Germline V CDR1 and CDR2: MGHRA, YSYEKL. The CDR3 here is CASSQKQVGYNSPLHF. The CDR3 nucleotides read TGCGCCAGCAGCCAGAAGCAGGTGGGCTATAATTCACCCCTCCACTTT.

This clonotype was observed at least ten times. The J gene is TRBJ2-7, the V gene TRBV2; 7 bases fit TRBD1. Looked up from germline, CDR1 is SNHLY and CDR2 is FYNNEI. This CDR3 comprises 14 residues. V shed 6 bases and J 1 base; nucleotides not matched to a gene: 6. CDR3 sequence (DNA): TGTGCCAGCAGCGGGACAGTCAATTCCTACGAGCAGTACTTC. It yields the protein CASSGTVNSYEQYF.

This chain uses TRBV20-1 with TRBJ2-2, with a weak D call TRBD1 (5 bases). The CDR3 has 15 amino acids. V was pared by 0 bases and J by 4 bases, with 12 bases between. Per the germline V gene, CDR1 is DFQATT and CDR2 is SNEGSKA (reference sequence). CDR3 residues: CSAREGRASTGELFF. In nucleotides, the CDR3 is TGCAGTGCTAGAGAGGGCAGGGCAAGCACCGGGGAGCTGTTTTTT.

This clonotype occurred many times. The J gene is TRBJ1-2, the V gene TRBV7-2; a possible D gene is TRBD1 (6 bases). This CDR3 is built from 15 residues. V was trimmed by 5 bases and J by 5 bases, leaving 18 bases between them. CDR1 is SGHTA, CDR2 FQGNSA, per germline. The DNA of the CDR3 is TGTGCCAGCAGCCCTAGGGGGGGGCCGGGGTATGGCTACACCTTC. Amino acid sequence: CASSPRGGPGYGYTF.

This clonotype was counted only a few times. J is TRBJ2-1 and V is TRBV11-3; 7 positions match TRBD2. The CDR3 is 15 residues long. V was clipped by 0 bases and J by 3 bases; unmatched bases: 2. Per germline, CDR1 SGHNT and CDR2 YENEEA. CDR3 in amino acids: CASSLDSSGYNEQFF. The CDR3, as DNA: TGTGCCAGCAGCTTAGATTCTAGCGGCTACAATGAGCAGTTCTTC.

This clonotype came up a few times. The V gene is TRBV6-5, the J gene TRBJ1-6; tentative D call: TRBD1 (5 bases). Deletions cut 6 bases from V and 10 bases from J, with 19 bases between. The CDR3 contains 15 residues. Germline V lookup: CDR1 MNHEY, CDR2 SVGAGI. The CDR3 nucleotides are TGTGCCAGCAGCAACGGGACGGGGATAAGATCACCCCTCCACTTT. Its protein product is CASSNGTGIRSPLHF.

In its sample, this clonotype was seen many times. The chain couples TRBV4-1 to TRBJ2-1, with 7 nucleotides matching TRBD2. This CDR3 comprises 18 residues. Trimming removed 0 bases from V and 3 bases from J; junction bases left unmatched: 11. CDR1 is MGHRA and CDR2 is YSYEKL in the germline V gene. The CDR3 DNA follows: TGCGCCAGCAGCCAAGATTTGGCGGGGGTTGGTAGCTACAATGAGCAGTTCTTC. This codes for CASSQDLAGVGSYNEQFF.

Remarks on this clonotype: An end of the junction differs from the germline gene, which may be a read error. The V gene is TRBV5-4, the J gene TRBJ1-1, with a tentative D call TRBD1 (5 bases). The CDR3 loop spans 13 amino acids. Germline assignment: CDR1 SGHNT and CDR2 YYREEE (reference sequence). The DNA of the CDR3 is TGTGTCAGCAGCTTGGCGGGGGAGAGTGAAGCTTTCTTT. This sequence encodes CVSSLAGESEAFF.

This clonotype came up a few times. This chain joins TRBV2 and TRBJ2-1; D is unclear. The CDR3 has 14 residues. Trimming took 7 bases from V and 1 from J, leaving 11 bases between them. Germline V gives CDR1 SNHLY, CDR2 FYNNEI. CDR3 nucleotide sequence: TGTGCCAGCATCCTGCCTCTATCCTACAATGAGCAGTTCTTC. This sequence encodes CASILPLSYNEQFF.